This T cell receptor beta chain was obtained from a study of cytomegalovirus exposure and HLA in healthy donors. General study results and limits: The classifier was said to identify cytomegalovirus status with high specificity and sensitivity. Specificity for CMV antigens was confirmed in vitro for a few of the CMV-associated chains. According to the study, roughly 160 TCR beta chains were cytomegalovirus-associated.

Generated by immunoSEQ multiplex PCR, the TCRdb table keeps only in-frame clones and is missing some. The repertoire holds almost 65,000 clones, with roughly 90% as singletons. Trimming took 6 bases from V and 2 from J, leaving 8 bases between them. CDR3 length equals 13 residues. Germline V gene lookup returns CDR1 SNHLY and CDR2 FYNNEI. About this clone itself: Its specificity is not known.

Among the roughly 120 subjects of the validation cohort, separate from the roughly 700-subject first cohort, were the donors. The V call is TRBV2, the J call TRBJ2-1, with D uncertain. Sequenced: PBMCs. This TCR was recovered from a woman aged 18-29 years in good health and CMV-seronegative. In nucleotides, the CDR3 is TGTGCCAGCAGGAGTCGGGCCTACAATGAGCAGTTCTTC. This codes for CASRSRAYNEQFF.